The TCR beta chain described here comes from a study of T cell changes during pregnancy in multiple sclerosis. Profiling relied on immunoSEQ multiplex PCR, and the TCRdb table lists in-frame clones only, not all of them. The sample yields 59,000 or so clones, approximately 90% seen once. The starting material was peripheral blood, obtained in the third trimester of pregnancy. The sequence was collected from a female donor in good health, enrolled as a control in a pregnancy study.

DNA of the CDR3: TGTGCCAGCAGCTTGGCAGCTGGGGCCAACGTCCTGACTTTC. This sequence encodes CASSLAAGANVLTF. The genes are TRBV7-3 and TRBJ2-6; D is unclear. The V and J ends lost 3 bases and 2 bases respectively, with 5 bases between them. Germline CDR1 reads SGHTA; CDR2 reads FQGTGA. The CDR3 runs 14 residues.